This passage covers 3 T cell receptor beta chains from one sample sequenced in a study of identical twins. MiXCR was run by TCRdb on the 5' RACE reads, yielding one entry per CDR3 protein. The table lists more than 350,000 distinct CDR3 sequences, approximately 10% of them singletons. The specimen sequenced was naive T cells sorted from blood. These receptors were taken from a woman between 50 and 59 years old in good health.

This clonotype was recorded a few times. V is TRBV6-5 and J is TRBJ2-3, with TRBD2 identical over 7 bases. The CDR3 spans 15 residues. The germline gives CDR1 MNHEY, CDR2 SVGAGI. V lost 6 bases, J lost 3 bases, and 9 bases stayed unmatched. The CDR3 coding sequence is TGTGCCAGCAGGGACCGGGACTATAAAACAGATACGCAGTATTTT. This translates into CASRDRDYKTDTQYF.

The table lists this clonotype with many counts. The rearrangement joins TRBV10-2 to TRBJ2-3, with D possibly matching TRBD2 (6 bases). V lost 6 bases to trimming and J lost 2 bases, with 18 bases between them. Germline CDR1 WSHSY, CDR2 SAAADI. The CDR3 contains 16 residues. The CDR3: CASSLNPGLSTDTQYF. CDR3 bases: TGCGCCAGCAGCCTAAATCCGGGACTCTCCACAGATACGCAGTATTTT.

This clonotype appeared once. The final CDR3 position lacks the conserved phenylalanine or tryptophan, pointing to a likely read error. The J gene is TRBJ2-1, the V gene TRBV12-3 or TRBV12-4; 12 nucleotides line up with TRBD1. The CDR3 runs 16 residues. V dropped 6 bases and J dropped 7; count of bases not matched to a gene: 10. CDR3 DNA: TGTGCCAGCAGCCTAACGGGGACAGGGGGCTTGAATGAGCAGTTCTGC. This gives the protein CASSLTGTGGLNEQFC.